The entry below gives a single T cell receptor beta chain sequence along with its context. Many counts were recorded for this clonotype. No base qualities exist here, and no much larger clone lies one base off it. TCR cDNA was synthesized by 5'RACE template switching, through which a universal primer site and unique molecular identifiers were introduced. Priming of cDNA synthesis was performed from both the TCR alpha and TCR beta constant segments. Libraries were amplified in two PCR steps, with sample barcodes and sequencing adapters added in the second step. Sequencing of libraries was performed on Illumina HiSeq 2500 (2x100 bp) or NovaSeq (2x150 bp). In the source study's methods: MIGEC handled demultiplexing of reads and collapsing into UMI consensus sequences, while MiXCR performed V(D)J alignment. Vaccine-responding clonotypes were defined with edgeR using replicate PBMC samples, requiring FDR below 0.01 and a log2 fold change above 5 up to day 15. Each bulk clonotype was labeled CD4 or CD8 based on which sequenced repertoire, CD4 or CD8, contained the clonotype at higher abundance. To estimate how each clone was distributed across memory phenotypes, clonotype frequencies in memory subsets were weighted by the numbers of FACS-sorted cells. The public reads were quality trimmed at Q25 with fastp and then assembled into clones with MiXCR by TCRdb, keeping productive beta chains. Entries are consolidated by CDR3 protein sequence, retaining the most common genes and DNA. Clone size and V and J calls follow TCRdb, not the original study. The sample data list tens of thousands of distinct CDR3 sequences, and 3.4% of these were observed just once. Of the sample, roughly 0.97% falls within the top ten clones.

The data derive from a study of T cells after yellow fever vaccination (dated by TCRdb to the late 2010s). Study-wide context: Memory subsets (EM, EMRA, CM and Tscm) were sorted on a BD FACS Aria III using CD3, CD45RA, CCR7 and CD95 staining. Two healthy male donors made up the cohort, one aged 18 to 29 years and the other aged 30 to 40 years. Libraries from fractions with low cell numbers were prepared with the SMART-Seq v4 Ultra Low Input RNA kit. Bulk PBMC replicates and cell subsets were isolated from blood drawn at multiple timepoints before and after both primary and secondary immunization. To follow T-cell clones before and after primary and booster YFV17D yellow fever vaccination, bulk TCR alpha and beta repertoires were sequenced over time. Sorting of memory subsets took place on days 0, 15 and 45 and at 18 months after primary vaccination, as well as on days 0, 15 and 45 after the 30-year booster. Study-wide findings and limitations: In the sorted memory subsets on day 0, nearly all vaccine-responding clonotypes were below the level of detection. Because abundant contaminating clonotypes from the bulk population could be contained in FACS-sorted repertoires, computational filtering was required. Because only a couple of donors were included in the study, the extent to which the findings can be generalized is limited. After the booster, most of the clones that had expanded following primary vaccination were detected again (roughly 96% of CD4 and around 90% of CD8), which suggests that memory was broadly maintained. A small share of clonotypes occurred in both CD4 and CD8 compartments, likely arising from convergent recombination. Compared with the primary T-cell response, the secondary T-cell response was weaker but faster, peaking on day 5 rather than day 15.

According to the study, the label for this sample's treatment or condition signals: live attenuated yellow fever vaccine strain. A standard Ficoll-Paque protocol was used to isolate PBMCs from peripheral blood. For sorted memory subsets, RNA extraction was done with the RNeasy Micro Kit. The clonotype was recovered from a man aged 18 to 30 who received the YFV17D yellow fever vaccine. The source was PBMCs, either bulk or a sorted T-cell subset (CD4+, CD8+, memory, or dextramer-sorted; not recorded which), collected roughly 47 days after the first yellow fever vaccination.

The DNA sequence is TGTGCCAGCAGTCCGGAGGTCACCGGGGAGCTGTTTTTT. The encoded protein is CASSPEVTGELFF. The sequence is built from TRBV6-6 and TRBJ2-2; TRBD2 could be the D gene, as 5 bases match. The germline V gene (reference sequence) specifies MNHNY as CDR1 and SVGAGI as CDR2. The CDR3, from cysteine to phenylalanine, totals 13 residues. Just CDR3 DNA is preserved here, 39 bases in frame from base 1. Trimming costs V 5 bases and J 4 bases, and their ends lie 8 bases apart.